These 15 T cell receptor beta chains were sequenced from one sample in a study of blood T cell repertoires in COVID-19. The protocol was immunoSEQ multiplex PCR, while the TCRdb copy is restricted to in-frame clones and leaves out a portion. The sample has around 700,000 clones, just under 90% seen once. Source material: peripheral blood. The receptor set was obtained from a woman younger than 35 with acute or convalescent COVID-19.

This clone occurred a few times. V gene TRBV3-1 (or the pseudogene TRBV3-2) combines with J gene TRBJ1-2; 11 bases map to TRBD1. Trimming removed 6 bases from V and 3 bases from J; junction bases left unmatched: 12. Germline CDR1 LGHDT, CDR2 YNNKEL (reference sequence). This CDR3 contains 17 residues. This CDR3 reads CASSQRSGQGGDYGYTF. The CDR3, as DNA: TGTGCCAGCAGTCAACGTTCGGGACAGGGGGGGGACTATGGCTACACCTTC.

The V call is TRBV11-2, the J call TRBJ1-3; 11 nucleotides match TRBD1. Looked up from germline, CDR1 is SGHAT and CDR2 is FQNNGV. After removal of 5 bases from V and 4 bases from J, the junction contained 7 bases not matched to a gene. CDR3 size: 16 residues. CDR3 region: CASSAGQGARGNTIYF. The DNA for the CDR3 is TGTGCCAGCAGCGCCGGACAGGGGGCGCGAGGAAACACCATATATTTT. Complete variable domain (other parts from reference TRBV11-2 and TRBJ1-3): EAGVAQSPRYKIIEKRQSVAFWCNPISGHATLYWYQQILGQGPKLLIQFQNNGVVDDSQLPKDRFSAERLKGVDSTLKIQPAKLEDSAVYLCASSAGQGARGNTIYFGEGSWLTVV.

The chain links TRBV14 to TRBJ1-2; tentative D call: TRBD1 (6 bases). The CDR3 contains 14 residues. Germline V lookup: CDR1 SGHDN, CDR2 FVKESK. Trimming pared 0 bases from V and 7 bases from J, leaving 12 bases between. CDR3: CASSQEGTGIGYTF. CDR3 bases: TGTGCCAGCAGCCAAGAGGGCACAGGGATTGGCTACACCTTC.

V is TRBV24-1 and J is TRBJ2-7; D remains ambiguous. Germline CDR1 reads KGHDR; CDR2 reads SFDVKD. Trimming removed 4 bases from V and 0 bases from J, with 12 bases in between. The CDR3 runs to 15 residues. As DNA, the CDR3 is TGTGCCACCAGTGACCCGTCGCGGAGCTCCTACGAGCAGTACTTC. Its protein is CATSDPSRSSYEQYF.

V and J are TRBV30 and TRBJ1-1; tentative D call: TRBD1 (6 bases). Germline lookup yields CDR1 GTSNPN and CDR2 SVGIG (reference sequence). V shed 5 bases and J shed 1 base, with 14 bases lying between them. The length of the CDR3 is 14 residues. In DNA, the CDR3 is TGTGCCTGGGGACCGCGAGGGGGGAACACTGAAGCTTTCTTT. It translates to CAWGPRGGNTEAFF.

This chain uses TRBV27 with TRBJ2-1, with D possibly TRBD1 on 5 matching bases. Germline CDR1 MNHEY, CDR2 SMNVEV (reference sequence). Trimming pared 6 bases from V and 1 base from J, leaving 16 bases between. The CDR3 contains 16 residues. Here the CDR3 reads CASRTVGAGSYNEQFF. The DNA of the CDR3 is TGTGCCAGCAGGACAGTTGGGGCTGGGTCCTACAATGAGCAGTTCTTC.

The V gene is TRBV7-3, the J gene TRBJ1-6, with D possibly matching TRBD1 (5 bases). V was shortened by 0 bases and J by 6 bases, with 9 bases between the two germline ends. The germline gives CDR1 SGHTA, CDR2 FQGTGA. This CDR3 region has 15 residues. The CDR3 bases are TGTGCCAGCAGCTTAACCACAGGCCGTAATTCACCCCTCCACTTT. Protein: CASSLTTGRNSPLHF.

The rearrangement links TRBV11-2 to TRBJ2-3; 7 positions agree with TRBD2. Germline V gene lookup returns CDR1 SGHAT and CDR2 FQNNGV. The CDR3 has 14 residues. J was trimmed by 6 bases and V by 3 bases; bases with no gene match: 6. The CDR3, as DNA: TGTGCCAGCAGCTTGGGAGGGGCTTGGGATACGCAGTATTTT. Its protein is CASSLGGAWDTQYF.

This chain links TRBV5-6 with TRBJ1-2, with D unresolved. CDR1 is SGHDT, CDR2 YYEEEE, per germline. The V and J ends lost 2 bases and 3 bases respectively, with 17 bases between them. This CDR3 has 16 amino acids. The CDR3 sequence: CASSFPGSEGDYGYTF. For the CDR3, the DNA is TGTGCCAGCAGCTTCCCCGGGAGCGAGGGAGACTATGGCTACACCTTC.

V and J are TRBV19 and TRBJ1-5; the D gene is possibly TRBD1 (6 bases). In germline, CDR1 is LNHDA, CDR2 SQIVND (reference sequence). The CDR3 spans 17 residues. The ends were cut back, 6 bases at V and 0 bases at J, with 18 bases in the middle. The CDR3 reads CASRGLGAMDSNQPQHF. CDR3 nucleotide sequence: TGTGCCAGTAGGGGTCTGGGGGCTATGGATAGCAATCAGCCCCAGCATTTT.

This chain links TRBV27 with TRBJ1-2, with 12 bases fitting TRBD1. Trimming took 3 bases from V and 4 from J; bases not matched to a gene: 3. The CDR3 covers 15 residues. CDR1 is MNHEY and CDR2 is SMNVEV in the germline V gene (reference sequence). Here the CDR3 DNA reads TGTGCCAGCAGTTTGTTGGGACAGGGGGCCTATGGCTACACCTTC. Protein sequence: CASSLLGQGAYGYTF.

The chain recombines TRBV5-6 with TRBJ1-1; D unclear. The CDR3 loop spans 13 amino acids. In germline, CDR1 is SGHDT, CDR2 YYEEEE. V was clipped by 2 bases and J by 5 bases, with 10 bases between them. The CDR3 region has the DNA TGTGCCAGCAGCTTAATCCGGGATACTGAAGCTTTCTTT. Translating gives CASSLIRDTEAFF. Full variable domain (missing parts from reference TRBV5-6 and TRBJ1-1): DAGVTQSPTHLIKTRGQQVTLRCSPKSGHDTVSWYQQALGQGPQFIFQYYEEEERQRGNFPDRFSGHQFPNYSSELNVNALLLGDSALYLCASSLIRDTEAFFGQGTRLTVV.

The CDR3 nucleotides are TGTGCCAGCAGCCGGGACAGGGAGGGGTACGAGCAGTACTTC. Its translation: CASSRDREGYEQYF. V usage is TRBV13 and J usage is TRBJ2-7; 9 bases are shared with TRBD1. The V gene's germline CDR1 is PRHDT and CDR2 FYEKMQ (reference sequence). The V and J ends lost 5 bases and 4 bases, in that order; junction bases with no gene match: 6. The CDR3 is 14 amino acids.

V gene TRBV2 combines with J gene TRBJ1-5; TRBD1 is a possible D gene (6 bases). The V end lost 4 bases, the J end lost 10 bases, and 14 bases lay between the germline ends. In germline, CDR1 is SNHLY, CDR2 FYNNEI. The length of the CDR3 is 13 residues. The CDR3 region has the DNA TGTGCCAGCAGTGCAGGGGAAAGGGGCCCCCAGCATTTT. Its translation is CASSAGERGPQHF.

CDR3 in DNA: TGCGCCAGCAGTGAGTCGAAACAGTCTGAAGCTTTCTTT. Translation gives CASSESKQSEAFF. The rearrangement joins TRBV10-2 to TRBJ1-1; no definite D call. Trimming cost V 0 bases and J 6 bases, with 8 bases left between them. CDR3 length: 13 amino acids. CDR1 is WSHSY and CDR2 is SAAADI in the germline V gene.